These T cell receptor beta chains were read from a single sample in a study of T cell repertoires in cytomegalovirus infection. TCRdb re-called the reads through MiXCR, storing one row per CDR3 protein. This table holds hundreds of thousands of distinct CDR3 sequences, roughly a third found once. Their recognized antigens are unknown. The sequencing here drew on cultured PBMCs, taken from culture after CMV antigen stimulation. The receptors originated from a human donor in good health (CMV status not recorded). Some clones in this sample may be carry-over from other donors' samples. Both conserved end residues are part of each CDR3. The D gene is left open where the match is weak. Clone sizes are given selectively: once, few, many, or a class where the clone is expanded.

J gene	D gene	V gene	clone size	CDR3 DNA	CDR3 protein
TRBJ2-1	NA	TRBV12-3/TRBV12-4	few	TGTGCCAGCAGTAGAGCGGAGGGCGAAGGCTTGTACAATGAGCAGTTCTTC	CASSRAEGEGLYNEQFF
TRBJ2-5	NA	TRBV25-1	NA	TGTGCCAGCAGTGGCAGGGGTAAATCAGGGGAGACCCAGTACTTC	CASSGRGKSGETQYF
TRBJ2-5	TRBD2	TRBV7-6	NA	TGTGCCAGCAGCTTTGGGACTAGGGCTGAAGAGACCCAGTACTTC	CASSFGTRAEETQYF
TRBJ2-2	TRBD2	TRBV4-1	few	TGCGCCAGCAGCACCCATCGGACTAGCACCGGGGAGCTGTTTTTT	CASSTHRTSTGELFF
TRBJ2-3	NA	TRBV9	NA	TGTGCCAGCAGCGTAGCCCCCCGAATAACAGATACGCAGTATTTT	CASSVAPRITDTQYF
TRBJ1-3	NA	TRBV5-3	few	TGTGCCAGCAGCTCTGGAAGACCTGTCTCTGGAAACACCATATATTTT	CASSSGRPVSGNTIYF
TRBJ1-1	TRBD1	TRBV28	NA	TGTGCCAGCAGTTTACCAGGACAGGGAGGAACTGAAGCTTTCTTT	CASSLPGQGGTEAFF
TRBJ1-4	NA	TRBV7-2	NA	TGTGCCAGCAGCCCAGAGGCTAGGACAGTAGAAAAACTGTTTTTT	CASSPEARTVEKLFF
TRBJ2-2	TRBD2	TRBV29-1	NA	TGCAGCGTTGTCGAAACTAGCGGGCCCGGGGAGCTGTTTTTT	CSVVETSGPGELFF
TRBJ2-1	TRBD2	TRBV19	many	TGTGCCAGTAGTATACAAGGGACCCGGGGGGGTGAGCAGTTCTTC	CASSIQGTRGGEQFF
TRBJ1-5	TRBD1	TRBV7-4	NA	TGTGCCAGCAGCTCAACAGGGGAAGGCAATCAGCCCCAGCATTTT	CASSSTGEGNQPQHF
TRBJ2-3	NA	TRBV6-5	NA	TGTGCCAGCAGTCAGCAGCGAAGCACAGATACGCAGTATTTT	CASSQQRSTDTQYF
TRBJ2-1	TRBD2	TRBV6-5	few	TGTGCCAGCAGTTACTCGCCTAGCGGGAAGGATGAGCAGTTCTTC	CASSYSPSGKDEQFF
TRBJ1-2	NA	TRBV7-6	NA	TGTGCCAGCAGCTTGGGGGCGGCAGGGCTTTCTGACTACACCTTC	CASSLGAAGLSDYTF
TRBJ1-2	TRBD1	TRBV15	many	TGTGCCACCAGCGACGGGACAGGGATTAACTATGGCTACACCTTC	CATSDGTGINYGYTF
TRBJ1-1	NA	TRBV6-5	NA	TGTGCCAGCAGTTACTCGAGGATCATCACTGAAGCTTTCTTT	CASSYSRIITEAFF
TRBJ2-2	NA	TRBV19	NA	TGTGCCATAGGCCGGGTTCGGGGAACGGGTACCGGGGAGCTGTTTTTT	CAIGRVRGTGTGELFF
TRBJ2-7	TRBD1	TRBV7-9	NA	TGTGCCAGCAGCTTAGAAGGACAGGGTTTGCGCGAGCAGTACTTC	CASSLEGQGLREQYF
TRBJ1-2	NA	TRBV7-8	few	TGTGCCAGCAGCCGCTCCCCACGGGGGGACTATGGCTACACCTTC	CASSRSPRGDYGYTF
TRBJ2-1	TRBD2	TRBV7-9	few	TGTGCCAGCAGCCCTAGGACTAGCGGGACCGGGCGCTACAATGAGCAGTTCTTC	CASSPRTSGTGRYNEQFF
TRBJ2-7	TRBD2	TRBV5-1	NA	TGCGCCAGCAGCTTGTCCCCAAGACTAGCGGGAGGCCGTTCTACCTCTTACGAGCAGTACTTC	CASSLSPRLAGGRSTSYEQYF
TRBJ1-6	NA	TRBV20-1	many	TGCAGTGCTAGCGAACAGGATTTCGGTTCACCCCTCCACTTT	CSASEQDFGSPLHF
TRBJ2-1	TRBD1	TRBV29-1	NA	TGCAGCGTTGAAGAGGTTGGACAGGGGGCGGGAGATGAGCAGTTCTTC	CSVEEVGQGAGDEQFF
TRBJ1-1	NA	TRBV7-2	many	TGTGCCAGCAGCTTAGGCACGAACACTGAAGCTTTCTTT	CASSLGTNTEAFF
TRBJ1-3	TRBD1	TRBV28	few	TGTGCCAGCAGTTTCTCCTCCGGGACAGGGGGCCGAAACACCATATATTTT	CASSFSSGTGGRNTIYF
TRBJ2-7	NA	TRBV28	NA	TGTGCCAGCAATAACCCGGGACCTCACTACGAGCAGTACTTC	CASNNPGPHYEQYF
TRBJ2-6	TRBD1	TRBV7-9	few	TGTGCCAGCAACAGGGGCTCTGGGGCCAACGTCCTGACTTTC	CASNRGSGANVLTF
TRBJ2-7	NA	TRBV12-3/TRBV12-4	few	TGTGCCAGCAGTTTACGCTCTCGTTCCGAGCAGTACTTC	CASSLRSRSEQYF
TRBJ1-4	TRBD1	TRBV25-1	NA	TGTGCCAGCAGTGAAACAGGGGGGCCGGAAAAACTGTTTTTT	CASSETGGPEKLFF
TRBJ2-1	NA	TRBV7-2	few	TGTGCCAGCAGCTTAGAGGTCGCAGATGAGCAGTTCTTC	CASSLEVADEQFF
TRBJ2-3	TRBD2	TRBV9	NA	TGTGCCAGCAGCGGACGGACTAGCGGGAGCATGACAGATACGCAGTATTTT	CASSGRTSGSMTDTQYF